This T cell receptor (beta chain) was captured in a study of blood T cell repertoires in COVID-19. Authors' analysis steps: Reference gene primer amplification yielded estimated nucleated cell counts. Assay used: immunoSEQ multiplex PCR; TCRdb lists only in-frame clones, some missing. The V and J calls and clone size are taken from that table; D and trimming were inferred from the DNA. The top ten clones hold about 4.1% of a sample with over 120,000 clones, 86% of them seen once. Enrolled through a virtual design, the participants were between roughly 18 and 90 years of age and came from about two dozen US areas. Resolution of symptoms, clearance, or two negative PCRs was present in recovered Cohort 3 donors. Germline loops: CDR1 LGHNT, CDR2 FRNRAP. The germline V and J ends were trimmed by 6 bases and 0 bases, with 8 bases remaining between them. The CDR3 extends over 13 amino acids.

The rearrangement uses TRBV12-5 and TRBJ1-1; D is ambiguous. The material sequenced was PBMCs or T cells enriched from blood (not recorded which). The receptor was isolated from a man between 50 and 59 years old who had recovered from COVID-19. The CDR3 sequence is CASGSSLNTEAFF. In nucleotides, the CDR3 is TGTGCTAGTGGGTCCTCCTTGAACACTGAAGCTTTCTTT. Filled out from reference TRBV12-5 and TRBJ1-1, the complete variable domain reads DARVTQTPRHKVTEMGQEVTMRCQPILGHNTVFWYRQTMMQGLELLAYFRNRAPLDDSGMPKDRFSAEMPDATLATLKIQPSEPRDSAVYFCASGSSLNTEAFFGQGTRLTVV.